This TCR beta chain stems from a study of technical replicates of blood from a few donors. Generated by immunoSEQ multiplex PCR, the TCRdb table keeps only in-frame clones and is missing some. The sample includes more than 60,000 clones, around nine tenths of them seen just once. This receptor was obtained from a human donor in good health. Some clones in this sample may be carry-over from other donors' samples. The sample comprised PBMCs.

This CDR3 reads CASIGQSSYNSPLHF. The CDR3 DNA is TGTGCCAGCATAGGACAAAGCTCCTATAATTCACCCCTCCACTTT. The V call is TRBV6-1, the J call TRBJ1-6; possibly TRBD1 for D (5 bases). With 7 bases removed from V and 0 bases from J, the gap between germline ends came to 10 bases. The CDR3 runs to 15 residues. Looked up from germline, CDR1 is MNHNS and CDR2 is SASEGT.